A selection of T cell receptor beta chains follows, all from one sample in a study of blood T cell repertoires in COVID-19. The protocol was immunoSEQ multiplex PCR, while the TCRdb copy is restricted to in-frame clones and leaves out a portion. The profile shows 5,500 to 6,000 clones, roughly 83% of them singletons. Sequencing used peripheral blood. The source is a human donor in a cohort sampled during active COVID-19. The conserved cysteine and the conserved F or W are not part of the CDR3 here. Clone sizes are given selectively: once, few, many, or a class where the clone is expanded.

ASSWIGGNYEQY	TRBV28	TRBJ2-7	-
ASSPLNGRLAAGQFYEQY	TRBV18	TRBJ2-7	-
ATQSGVGNEKLF	TRBV24-1	TRBJ1-4	-
ASNPTARSTDTQY	TRBV6-2/TRBV6-3	TRBJ2-3	-
ASSLTLTSGRISYEQY	TRBV27	TRBJ2-7	-
ASNNGGSYNEQF	TRBV28	TRBJ2-1	-
ASSLATGGFYEQY	TRBV5-1	TRBJ2-7	-
ASSEVRNQPQH	TRBV6-1	TRBJ1-5	-
ASSSPSGGTEAF	TRBV28	TRBJ1-1	-
ASSFAENEQF	TRBV7-9	TRBJ2-1	-
ASSSDTAYEQY	TRBV28	TRBJ2-7	-
ASSPSGPNTGELF	TRBV5-1	TRBJ2-2	-
AGQGQGTYEQY	TRBV27	TRBJ2-7	-
ASKKGEGNTGELF	TRBV19	TRBJ2-2	few
ATSDRVTGGNQPQH	TRBV24-1	TRBJ1-5	-
ASSSSGTGGRDTIY	TRBV5-1	TRBJ1-3	-
ASSLMAPVGQETQY	TRBV7-2	TRBJ2-5	-
ASSLSLAGADNEQF	TRBV5-1	TRBJ2-1	-
ASSNPTGGLEQY	TRBV6-5	TRBJ2-7	-
ASSRQGQNIQY	TRBV27	TRBJ2-4	-
ASSLPQGEETQY	TRBV5-4	TRBJ2-5	once
ASSPGTVGWGDYNEQF	TRBV5-1	TRBJ2-1	-
ASSPSRLAGGTGELF	TRBV7-9	TRBJ2-2	-
ASRTTSVDTQY	TRBV12-3/TRBV12-4	TRBJ2-3	-
ASTGLAGVGEQF	TRBV27	TRBJ2-1	-
ASSLRGLEVMSSYNEQF	TRBV19	TRBJ2-1	-
ASSGGVTEQY	TRBV2	TRBJ2-7	-
ASSLFSGRYEQF	TRBV6-5	TRBJ2-1	-
ASREDRVNEQY	TRBV6-6	TRBJ2-7	-
ASSATGTSGAHEQY	TRBV6-1	TRBJ2-7	-
ASSLGTSATDTQY	TRBV7-6	TRBJ2-3	-
ASSYGDSYNYGYT	TRBV6-6	TRBJ1-2	once
ASSQGATKLTDTQY	TRBV3-1/TRBV3-2	TRBJ2-3	-
ASRNRQGREGQY	TRBV12-1	TRBJ2-7	few
ASSSGGIAGNTIY	TRBV28	TRBJ1-3	-
ASSPRQGDSGELF	TRBV18	TRBJ2-2	-